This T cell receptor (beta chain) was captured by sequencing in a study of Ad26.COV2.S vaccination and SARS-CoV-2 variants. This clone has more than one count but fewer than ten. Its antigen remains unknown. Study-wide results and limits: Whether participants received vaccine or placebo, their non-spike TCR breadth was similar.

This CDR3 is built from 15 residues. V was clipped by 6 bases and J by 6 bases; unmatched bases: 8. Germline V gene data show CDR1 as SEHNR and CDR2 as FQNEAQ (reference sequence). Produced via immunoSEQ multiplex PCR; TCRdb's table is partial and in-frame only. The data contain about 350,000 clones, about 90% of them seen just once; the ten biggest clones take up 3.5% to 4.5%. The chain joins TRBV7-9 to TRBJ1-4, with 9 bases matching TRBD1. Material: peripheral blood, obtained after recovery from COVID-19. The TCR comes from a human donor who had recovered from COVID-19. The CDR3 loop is CASSLGTGLYEKLFF. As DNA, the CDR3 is TGTGCCAGCAGTCTCGGGACAGGGCTTTATGAAAAACTGTTTTTT.